A selection of T cell receptor beta chains follows, all from one sample in a study of spatial heterogeneity in lung cancer. TCRdb processed the 5' RACE reads anew with MiXCR; each CDR3 protein has one entry. The data show roughly 600 distinct CDR3 sequences, 22% seen once. The source was lung tumor tissue, collected at surgery. These receptors were obtained from a male donor with early-stage non-small cell lung cancer. Each CDR3 is given with its conserved first and last residue. The D gene is left open where the match is weak. Where a row states a size, it is once, few, many or the class of an expanded clone; other rows omit it.

D: -
J: TRBJ1-2
V: TRBV12-3/TRBV12-4
size: -
CDR3: CASSNLGGAGYGYTF
DNA: TGTGCCAGCAGTAACCTGGGGGGGGCAGGCTATGGCTACACCTTC

D: TRBD1
J: TRBJ2-5
V: TRBV28
size: few
CDR3: CASSLWGQGKETQYF
DNA: TGTGCCAGCAGTTTATGGGGACAGGGGAAAGAGACCCAGTACTTC

D: TRBD1
J: TRBJ1-2
V: TRBV7-8
size: few
CDR3: CASSTGTGGDYGYTF
DNA: TGTGCCAGCAGCACTGGGACAGGGGGCGACTATGGCTACACCTTC

D: TRBD2
J: TRBJ2-1
V: TRBV20-1
size: few
CDR3: CSAILAGSYNEQFF
DNA: TGCAGTGCGATCCTAGCGGGTTCCTACAATGAGCAGTTCTTC

D: TRBD1
J: TRBJ2-4
V: TRBV12-3/TRBV12-4
size: medium-sized
CDR3: CATKGTGTNIQYF
DNA: TGTGCCACAAAAGGGACAGGGACGAACATTCAGTACTTC

D: TRBD2
J: TRBJ2-5
V: TRBV15
size: large
CDR3: CATSTGLAGIGETQYF
DNA: TGTGCCACCAGCACGGGACTAGCGGGAATTGGAGAGACCCAGTACTTC

D: -
J: TRBJ2-5
V: TRBV7-2
size: few
CDR3: CASSLARGTETQYF
DNA: TGTGCCAGCAGCTTAGCTCGGGGTACGGAGACCCAGTACTTC

D: -
J: TRBJ1-1
V: TRBV7-9
size: few
CDR3: CASSSSTEAFF
DNA: TGTGCCAGCAGCTCCAGCACTGAAGCTTTCTTT

D: TRBD1
J: TRBJ2-6
V: TRBV28
size: few
CDR3: CASSSTYRGANVLTF
DNA: TGTGCCAGCAGTTCAACTTACAGGGGAGCCAACGTCCTGACTTTC

D: -
J: TRBJ2-7
V: TRBV28
size: large
CDR3: CASSFWFQDMSGEQYF
DNA: TGTGCCAGCAGTTTTTGGTTCCAGGACATGTCGGGGGAGCAGTACTTC

D: -
J: TRBJ1-5
V: TRBV19
size: large
CDR3: CASSIWIDQPQHF
DNA: TGTGCCAGTAGTATATGGATCGATCAGCCCCAGCATTTT

D: TRBD2
J: TRBJ2-7
V: TRBV28
size: large
CDR3: CASSTGGSSYEQYF
DNA: TGTGCCAGCAGCACCGGGGGGAGCTCCTACGAGCAGTACTTC